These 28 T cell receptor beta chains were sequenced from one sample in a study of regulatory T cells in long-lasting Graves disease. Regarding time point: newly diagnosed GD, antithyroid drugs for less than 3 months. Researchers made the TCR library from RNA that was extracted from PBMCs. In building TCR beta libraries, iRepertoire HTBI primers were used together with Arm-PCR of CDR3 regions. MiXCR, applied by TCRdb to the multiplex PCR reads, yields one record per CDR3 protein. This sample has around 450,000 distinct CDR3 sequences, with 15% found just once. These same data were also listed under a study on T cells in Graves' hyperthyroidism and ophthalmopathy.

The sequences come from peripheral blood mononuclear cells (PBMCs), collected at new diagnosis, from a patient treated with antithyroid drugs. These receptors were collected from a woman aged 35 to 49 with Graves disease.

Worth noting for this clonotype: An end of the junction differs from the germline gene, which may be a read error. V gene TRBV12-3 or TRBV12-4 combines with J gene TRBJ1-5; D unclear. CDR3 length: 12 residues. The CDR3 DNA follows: TGTGCCGGCAGTTTTATCCGTCAGCCCCAGCATTTT. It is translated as CAGSFIRQPQHF.

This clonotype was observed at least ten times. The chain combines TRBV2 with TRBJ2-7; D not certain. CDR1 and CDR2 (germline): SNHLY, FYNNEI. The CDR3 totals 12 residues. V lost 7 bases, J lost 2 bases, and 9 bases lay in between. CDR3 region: CASIRLAYEQYF. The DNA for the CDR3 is TGTGCCAGCATCCGCCTCGCCTACGAGCAGTACTTC.

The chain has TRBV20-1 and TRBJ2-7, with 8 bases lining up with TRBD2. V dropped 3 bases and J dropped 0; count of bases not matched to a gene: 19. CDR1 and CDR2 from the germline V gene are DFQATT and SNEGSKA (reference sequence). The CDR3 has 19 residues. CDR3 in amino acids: CSARGPGAGVAGHSYEQYF. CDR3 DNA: TGCAGTGCTAGGGGACCCGGGGCGGGCGTAGCGGGGCACTCCTACGAGCAGTACTTC.

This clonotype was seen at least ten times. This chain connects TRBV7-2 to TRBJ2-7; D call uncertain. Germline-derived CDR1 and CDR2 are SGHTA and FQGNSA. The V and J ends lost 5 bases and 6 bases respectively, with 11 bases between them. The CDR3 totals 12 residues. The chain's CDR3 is CASSHPPSEQYF. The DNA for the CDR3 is TGTGCCAGCAGCCACCCTCCCTCCGAGCAGTACTTC.

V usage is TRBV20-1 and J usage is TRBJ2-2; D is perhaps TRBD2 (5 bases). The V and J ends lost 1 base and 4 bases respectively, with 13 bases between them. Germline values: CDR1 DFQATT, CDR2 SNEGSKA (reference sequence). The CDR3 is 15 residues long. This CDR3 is CSARAPGKPTGELFF. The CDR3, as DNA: TGCAGTGCTAGAGCTCCGGGGAAGCCCACCGGGGAGCTGTTTTTT.

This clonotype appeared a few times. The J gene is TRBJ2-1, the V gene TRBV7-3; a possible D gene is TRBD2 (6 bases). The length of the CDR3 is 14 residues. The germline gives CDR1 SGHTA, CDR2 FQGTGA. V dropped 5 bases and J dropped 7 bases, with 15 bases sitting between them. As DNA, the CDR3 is TGTGCCAGCAGCCCCCGTCCTAGCGATAATGAGCAGTTCTTC. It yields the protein CASSPRPSDNEQFF.

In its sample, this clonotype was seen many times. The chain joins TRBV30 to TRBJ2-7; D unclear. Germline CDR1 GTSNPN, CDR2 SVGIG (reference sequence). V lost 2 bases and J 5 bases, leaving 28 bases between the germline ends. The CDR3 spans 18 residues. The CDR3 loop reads CAWSTLGLGKTPSDEQYF. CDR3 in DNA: TGTGCCTGGAGTACTCTCGGGCTCGGAAAGACGCCTTCTGACGAGCAGTACTTC.

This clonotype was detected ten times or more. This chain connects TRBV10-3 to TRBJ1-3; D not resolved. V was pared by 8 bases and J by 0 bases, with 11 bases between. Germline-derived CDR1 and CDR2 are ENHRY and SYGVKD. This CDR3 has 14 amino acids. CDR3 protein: CAIATRSSGNTIYF. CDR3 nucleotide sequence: TGTGCCATCGCCACACGAAGCTCTGGAAACACCATATATTTT.

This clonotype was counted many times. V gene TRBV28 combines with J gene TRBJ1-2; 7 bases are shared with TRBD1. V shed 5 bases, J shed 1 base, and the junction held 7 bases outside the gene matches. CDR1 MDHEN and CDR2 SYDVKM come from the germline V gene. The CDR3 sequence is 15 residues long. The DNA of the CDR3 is TGTGCCAGCAGTCTGACAGGGTCTCGTAACTATGGCTACACCTTC. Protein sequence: CASSLTGSRNYGYTF.

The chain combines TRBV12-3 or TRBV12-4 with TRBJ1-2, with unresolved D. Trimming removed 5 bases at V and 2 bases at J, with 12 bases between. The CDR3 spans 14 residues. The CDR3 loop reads CASSPPDTNYGYTF. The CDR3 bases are TGTGCCAGCAGTCCTCCCGACACGAACTATGGCTACACCTTC.

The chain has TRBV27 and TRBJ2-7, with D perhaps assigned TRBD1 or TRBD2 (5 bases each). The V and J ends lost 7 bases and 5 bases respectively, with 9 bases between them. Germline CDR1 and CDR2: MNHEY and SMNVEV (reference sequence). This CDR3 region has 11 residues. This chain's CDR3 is CASNGGDEQYF. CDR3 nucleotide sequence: TGTGCCAGCAATGGGGGAGACGAGCAGTACTTC.

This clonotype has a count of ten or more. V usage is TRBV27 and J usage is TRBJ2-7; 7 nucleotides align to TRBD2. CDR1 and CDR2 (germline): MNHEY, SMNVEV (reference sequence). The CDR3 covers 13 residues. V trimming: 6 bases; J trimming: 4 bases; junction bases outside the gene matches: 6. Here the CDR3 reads CASSYGRLYEQYF. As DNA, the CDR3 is TGTGCCAGCAGCTACGGGAGGTTGTACGAGCAGTACTTC.

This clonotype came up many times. The CDR3, as DNA: TGTGCCAGCAGTCCGGGACAGGGGGACGGGAGGTGGGAGCAGTACTTC. Translated: CASSPGQGDGRWEQYF. The chain employs TRBV12-3 or TRBV12-4 and TRBJ2-7; 11 nucleotides align to TRBD1. The CDR3 is made up of 16 amino acids. After removal of 5 bases from V and 7 bases from J, the junction contained 13 bases not matched to a gene.

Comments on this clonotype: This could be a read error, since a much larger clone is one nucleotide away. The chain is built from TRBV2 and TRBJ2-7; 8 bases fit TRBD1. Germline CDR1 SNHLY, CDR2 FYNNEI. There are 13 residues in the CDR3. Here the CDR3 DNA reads TGTGCCAGCTGTAAGGACAGGGCCCACGAGCAGCACTTC. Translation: CASCKDRAHEQHF.

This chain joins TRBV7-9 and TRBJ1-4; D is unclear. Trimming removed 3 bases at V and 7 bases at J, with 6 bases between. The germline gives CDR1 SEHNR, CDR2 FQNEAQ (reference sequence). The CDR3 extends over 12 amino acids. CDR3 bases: TGTGCCAGCAGCTTTGGAAGTGAAAAACTGTTTTTT. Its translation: CASSFGSEKLFF.

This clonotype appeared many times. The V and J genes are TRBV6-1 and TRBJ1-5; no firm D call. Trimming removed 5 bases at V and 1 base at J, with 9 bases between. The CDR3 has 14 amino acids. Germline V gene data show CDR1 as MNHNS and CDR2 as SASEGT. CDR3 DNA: TGTGCCAGCAGTAACGACAAGAGCAATCAGCCCCAGCATTTT. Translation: CASSNDKSNQPQHF.

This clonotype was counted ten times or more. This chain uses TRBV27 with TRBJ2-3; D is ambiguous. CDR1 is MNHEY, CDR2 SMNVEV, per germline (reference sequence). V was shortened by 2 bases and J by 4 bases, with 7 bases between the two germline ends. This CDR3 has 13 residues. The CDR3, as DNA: TGTGCCAGCAGTTTAAGTGACGCAGATACGCAGTATTTT. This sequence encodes CASSLSDADTQYF.

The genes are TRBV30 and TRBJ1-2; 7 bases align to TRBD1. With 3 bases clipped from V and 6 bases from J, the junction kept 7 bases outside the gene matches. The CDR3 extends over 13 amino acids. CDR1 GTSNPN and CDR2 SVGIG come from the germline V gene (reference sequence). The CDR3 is CAWRSQGVDGYTF. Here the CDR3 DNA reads TGTGCCTGGAGAAGCCAGGGGGTCGATGGCTACACCTTC.

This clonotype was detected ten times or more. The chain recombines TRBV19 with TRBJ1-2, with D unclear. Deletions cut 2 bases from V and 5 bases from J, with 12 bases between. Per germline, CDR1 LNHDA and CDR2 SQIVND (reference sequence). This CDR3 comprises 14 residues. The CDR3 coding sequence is TGTGCCAGTAGTATACTCTCAGGCAGTTATGGCTACACCTTC. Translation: CASSILSGSYGYTF. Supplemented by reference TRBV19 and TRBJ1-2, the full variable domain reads DGGITQSPKYLFRKEGQNVTLSCEQNLNHDAMYWYRQDPGQGLRLIYYSQIVNDFQKGDIAEGYSVSREKKESFPLTVTSAQKNPTAFYLCASSILSGSYGYTFGSGTRLTVV.

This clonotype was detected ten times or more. The CDR3 bases are TGTGCCTGGAGTCCGGTGGGGAGGGGCGAGCAGTACTTC. This encodes CAWSPVGRGEQYF. V gene TRBV30 combines with J gene TRBJ2-7; 7 bases are shared with TRBD2. This CDR3 spans 13 amino acids. Germline V gene sequence: CDR1 GTSNPN, CDR2 SVGIG (reference sequence). V lost 2 bases and J lost 6; bases outside the gene matches: 7.

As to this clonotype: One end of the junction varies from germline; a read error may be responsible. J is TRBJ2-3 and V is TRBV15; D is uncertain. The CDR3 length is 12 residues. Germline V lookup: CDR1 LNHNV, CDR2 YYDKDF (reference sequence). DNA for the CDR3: TGTGCCGCCAGCAGAGATATCAGTACGCAGTATTTT. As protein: CAASRDISTQYF. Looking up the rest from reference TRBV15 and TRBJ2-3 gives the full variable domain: DAMVIQNPRYQVTQFGKPVTLSCSQTLNHNVMYWYQQKSSQAPKLLFHYYDKDFNNEADTPDNFQSRRPNTSFCFLDIRSPGLGDTAMYLCAASRDISTQYFGPGTRLTVL.

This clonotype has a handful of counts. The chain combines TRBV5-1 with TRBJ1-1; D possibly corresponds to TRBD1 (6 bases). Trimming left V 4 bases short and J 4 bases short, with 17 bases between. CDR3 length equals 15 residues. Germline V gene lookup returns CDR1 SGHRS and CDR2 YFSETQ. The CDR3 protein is CASSGTTGAPTEAFF. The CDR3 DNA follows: TGCGCCAGCAGCGGTACGACGGGGGCCCCCACTGAAGCTTTCTTT. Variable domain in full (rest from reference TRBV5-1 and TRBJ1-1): KAGVTQTPRYLIKTRGQQVTLSCSPISGHRSVSWYQQTPGQGLQFLFEYFSETQRNKGNFPGRFSGRQFSNSRSEMNVSTLELGDSALYLCASSGTTGAPTEAFFGQGTRLTVV.

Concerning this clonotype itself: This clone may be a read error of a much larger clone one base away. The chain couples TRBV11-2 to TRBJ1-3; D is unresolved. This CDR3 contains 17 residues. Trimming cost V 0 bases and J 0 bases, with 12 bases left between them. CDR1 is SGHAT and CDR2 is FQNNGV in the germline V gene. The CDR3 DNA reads TGTGCCAGCAGCTTAGATGGCAAGATCTACTCTGGAAACACCATATATTTT. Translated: CASSLDGKIYSGNTIYF.

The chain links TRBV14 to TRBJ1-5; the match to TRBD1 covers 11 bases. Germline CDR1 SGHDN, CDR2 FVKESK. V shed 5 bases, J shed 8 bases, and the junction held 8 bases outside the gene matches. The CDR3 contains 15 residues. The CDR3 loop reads CASSLGQGASKPQHF. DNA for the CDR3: TGTGCCAGCAGCTTAGGACAGGGGGCAAGCAAGCCCCAGCATTTT.

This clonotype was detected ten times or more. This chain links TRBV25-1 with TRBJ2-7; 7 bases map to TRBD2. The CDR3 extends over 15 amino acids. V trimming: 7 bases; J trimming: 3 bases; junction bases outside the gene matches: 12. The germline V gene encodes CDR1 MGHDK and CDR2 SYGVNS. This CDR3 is CASTPPASGDYEQYF. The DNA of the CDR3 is TGTGCCAGCACCCCCCCGGCTAGCGGCGACTACGAGCAGTACTTC.

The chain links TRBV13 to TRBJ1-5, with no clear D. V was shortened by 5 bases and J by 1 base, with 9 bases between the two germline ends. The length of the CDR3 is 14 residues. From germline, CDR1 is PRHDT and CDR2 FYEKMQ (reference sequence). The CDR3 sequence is CASSEHGSNQPQHF. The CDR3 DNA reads TGTGCCAGCAGCGAACACGGCAGCAATCAGCCCCAGCATTTT.

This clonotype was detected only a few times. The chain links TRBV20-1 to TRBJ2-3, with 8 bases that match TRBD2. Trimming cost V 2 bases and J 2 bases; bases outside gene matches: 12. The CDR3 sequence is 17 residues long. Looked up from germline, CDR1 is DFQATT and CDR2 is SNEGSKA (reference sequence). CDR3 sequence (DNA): TGCAGTGCTAGAATTGGGATGACTAGCGCCATCACAGATACGCAGTATTTT. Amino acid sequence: CSARIGMTSAITDTQYF.

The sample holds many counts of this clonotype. CDR3 bases: TGTGCCACCAGCAGCGGGACAGGGGGCTTTACAGATACGCAGTATTTT. It is translated as CATSSGTGGFTDTQYF. The chain uses TRBV15 and TRBJ2-3; 12 bases match TRBD1. V was pared by 3 bases and J by 3 bases, with 4 bases of the junction left unmatched. Per the germline V gene, CDR1 is LNHNV and CDR2 is YYDKDF (reference sequence). This CDR3 spans 16 amino acids.